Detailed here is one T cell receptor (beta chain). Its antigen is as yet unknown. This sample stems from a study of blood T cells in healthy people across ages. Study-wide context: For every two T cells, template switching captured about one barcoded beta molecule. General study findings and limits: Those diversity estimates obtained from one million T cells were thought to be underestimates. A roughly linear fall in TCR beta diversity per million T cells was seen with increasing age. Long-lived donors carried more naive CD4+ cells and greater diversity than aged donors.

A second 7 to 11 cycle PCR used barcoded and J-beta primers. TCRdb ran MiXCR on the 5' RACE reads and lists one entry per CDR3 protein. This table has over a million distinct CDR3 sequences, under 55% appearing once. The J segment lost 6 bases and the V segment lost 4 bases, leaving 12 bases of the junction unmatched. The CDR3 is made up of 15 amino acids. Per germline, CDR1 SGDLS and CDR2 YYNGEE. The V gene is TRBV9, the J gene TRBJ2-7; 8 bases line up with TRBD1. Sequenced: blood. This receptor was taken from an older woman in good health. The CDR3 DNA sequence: TGTGCCAGCAGCCCCCGACAGGGGTCGACTGGCGAGCAGTACTTC. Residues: CASSPRQGSTGEQYF.